The next 7 T cell receptor beta chains were all read from a single sample in a study. TCRdb processed the 5' RACE reads anew with MiXCR; each CDR3 protein has one entry. The sample lists 30,000 or so distinct CDR3 sequences; around 22% were seen once. Material: memory CD4+ T cells sorted from blood. The sample's subset: memory CD4+ T cells, CD4+CD45RO+CD25-. The receptors were gathered from a female donor with breast cancer.

This clonotype was counted only a few times. The chain combines TRBV7-9 with TRBJ2-7; TRBD1 matches 7 bases. CDR3 length: 13 amino acids. The J segment lost 0 bases and the V segment lost 5 bases, leaving 1 base of the junction unmatched. Per the germline V gene, CDR1 is SEHNR and CDR2 is FQNEAQ (reference sequence). In DNA form, the CDR3 reads TGTGCCAGCAGCCGGGACAGCTCCTACGAGCAGTACTTC. This sequence encodes CASSRDSSYEQYF.

A word on this clonotype: A single base separates this from a much larger clone, so it may be a read error. Because it lacks the conserved phenylalanine or tryptophan at the end, this CDR3 is likely a read error. This chain links TRBV6-5 with TRBJ1-4, with D possibly matching TRBD1 (5 bases). Trimming removed 5 bases at V and 6 bases at J, with 25 bases between. There are 18 residues in the CDR3. CDR1 MNHEY and CDR2 SVGAGI come from the germline V gene. The CDR3 region is CASSRRPGEGASDEKLFL. The CDR3 bases are TGTGCCAGCAGTAGAAGACCGGGAGAAGGGGCGTCGGATGAAAAACTGTTTCTT.

The chain employs TRBV20-1 and TRBJ2-1, with TRBD1 matching 7 bases. The CDR3 contains 18 residues. CDR1 and CDR2 (germline): DFQATT, SNEGSKA (reference sequence). The V segment lost 3 bases and the J segment 2 bases; nucleotides outside the gene matches: 16. CDR3 sequence (DNA): TGCAGTGCTAGGGACAGGACAGCCATGACCTCGACCTACAATGAGCAGTTCTTC. This encodes CSARDRTAMTSTYNEQFF.

Worth noting for this clonotype: Since a much larger clone is just one base distant, this may be a read error. The chain is built from TRBV7-2 and TRBJ1-1; D is uncertain. The CDR3 extends over 15 amino acids. CDR1 SGHTA and CDR2 FQGNSA come from the germline V gene. CDR3 coding DNA: TGTGCCAGCAGCATCGTAATCAGAGGGCGGACTGAAGCTTCCTTT. Its protein product is CASSIVIRGRTEASF. Full variable domain (outside the CDR3, taken from reference TRBV7-2 and TRBJ1-1): GAGVSQSPSNKVTEKGKDVELRCDPISGHTALYWYRQSLGQGLEFLIYFQGNSAPDKSGLPSDRFSAERTGGSVSTLTIQRTQQEDSAVYLCASSIVIRGRTEASFGQGTRLTVV.

Concerning this clonotype itself: A read error may be the cause here, since a much bigger clone is one base away. The V gene is TRBV6-5, the J gene TRBJ2-5; 8 nucleotides match TRBD1. The junction had 8 bases not matched to a gene; V was cut back by 6 bases and J by 5 bases. Germline V CDR1 and CDR2: MNHEY, SVGAGI. The CDR3 covers 14 residues. The CDR3 region has the DNA TGTGCCAGCAGAGGAGTCGGACAGGGCGAGACCCAGTACTTC. Translated, it gives CASRGVGQGETQYF.

The chain carries TRBV28 and TRBJ2-7; 8 bases are a match to TRBD2. Germline V lookup: CDR1 MDHEN, CDR2 SYDVKM. The CDR3 covers 13 residues. The trim removed 11 bases at V and 0 bases at J, leaving 6 bases unmatched. This CDR3 is CAGQRGSSYEQYF. Written as DNA, the CDR3 is TGTGCCGGACAGCGGGGGTCCTCCTACGAGCAGTACTTC.

This clonotype was found a few times. A read error may account for a junction end that differs from germline. The genes are TRBV28 and TRBJ1-1, with a tentative D call TRBD1 (6 bases). The germline gives CDR1 MDHEN, CDR2 SYDVKM. The CDR3 contains 14 residues. For the CDR3, the DNA is TGTGCCAGCAGTTTACTTGGACAGAACACTGAAGCTCTCTTT. It specifies CASSLLGQNTEALF.